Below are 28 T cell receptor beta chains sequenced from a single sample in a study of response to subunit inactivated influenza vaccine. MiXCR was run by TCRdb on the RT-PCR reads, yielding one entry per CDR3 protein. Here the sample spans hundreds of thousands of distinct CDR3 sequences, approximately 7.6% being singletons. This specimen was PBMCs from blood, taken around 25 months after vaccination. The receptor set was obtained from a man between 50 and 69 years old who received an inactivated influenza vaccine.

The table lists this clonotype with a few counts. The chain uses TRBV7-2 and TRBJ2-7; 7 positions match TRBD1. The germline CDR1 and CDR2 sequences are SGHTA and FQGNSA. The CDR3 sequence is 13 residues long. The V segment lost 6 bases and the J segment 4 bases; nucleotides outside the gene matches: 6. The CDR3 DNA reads TGTGCCAGCAGTCAGGGGGTTCGGTACGAGCAGTACTTC. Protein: CASSQGVRYEQYF.

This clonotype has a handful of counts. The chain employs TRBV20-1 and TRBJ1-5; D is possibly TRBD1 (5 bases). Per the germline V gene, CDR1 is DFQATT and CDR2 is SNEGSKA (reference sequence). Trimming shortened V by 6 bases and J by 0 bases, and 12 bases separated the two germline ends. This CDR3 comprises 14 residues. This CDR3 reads CSALGPYSNQPQHF. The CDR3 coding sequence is TGCAGTGCCCTGGGACCGTATAGCAATCAGCCCCAGCATTTT.

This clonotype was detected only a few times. The CDR3 bases are TGTGCCAGCAGCCAAGTGCCTTCTGGCGGCGAGCAGTACTTC. Its protein product is CASSQVPSGGEQYF. This chain joins TRBV4-2 and TRBJ2-7; D is unresolved. Germline-derived CDR1 and CDR2 are LGHNA and YNFKEQ. CDR3 size: 14 residues. With 1 base removed from V and 6 bases from J, the gap between germline ends came to 13 bases.

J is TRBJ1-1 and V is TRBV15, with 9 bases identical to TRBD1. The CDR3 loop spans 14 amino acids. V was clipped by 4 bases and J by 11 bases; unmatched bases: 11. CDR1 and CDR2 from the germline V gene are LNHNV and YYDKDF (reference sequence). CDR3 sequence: CATSKTDRGVSAFF. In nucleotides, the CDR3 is TGTGCCACCAGCAAAACGGACAGGGGAGTGTCGGCTTTCTTT.

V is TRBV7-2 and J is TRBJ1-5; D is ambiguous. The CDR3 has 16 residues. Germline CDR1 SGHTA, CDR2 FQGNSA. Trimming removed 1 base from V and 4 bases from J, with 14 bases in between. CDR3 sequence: CASSLGIRRINQPQHF. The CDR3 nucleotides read TGTGCCAGCAGCTTAGGTATCCGCCGGATTAATCAGCCCCAGCATTTT.

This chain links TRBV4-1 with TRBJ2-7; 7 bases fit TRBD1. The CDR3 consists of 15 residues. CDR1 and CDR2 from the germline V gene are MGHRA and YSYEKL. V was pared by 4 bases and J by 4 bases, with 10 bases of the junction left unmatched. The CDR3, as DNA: TGCGCCAGCAGCCCCGGGACAGACCCGATGTACGAGCAGTACTTC. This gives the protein CASSPGTDPMYEQYF.

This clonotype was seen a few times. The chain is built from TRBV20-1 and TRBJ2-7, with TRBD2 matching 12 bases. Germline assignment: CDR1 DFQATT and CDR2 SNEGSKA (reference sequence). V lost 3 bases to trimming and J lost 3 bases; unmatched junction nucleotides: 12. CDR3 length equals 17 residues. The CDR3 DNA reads TGCAGTGCTAGTCTTCCCTCACTAGCGGGAGGTCGCTACGAGCAGTACTTC. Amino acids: CSASLPSLAGGRYEQYF.

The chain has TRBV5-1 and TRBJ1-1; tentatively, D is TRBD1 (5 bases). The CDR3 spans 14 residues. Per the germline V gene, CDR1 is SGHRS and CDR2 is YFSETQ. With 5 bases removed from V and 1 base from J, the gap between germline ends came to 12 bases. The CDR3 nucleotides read TGCGCCAGCAGACCTCCTGACAGGAACACTGAAGCTTTCTTT. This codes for CASRPPDRNTEAFF.

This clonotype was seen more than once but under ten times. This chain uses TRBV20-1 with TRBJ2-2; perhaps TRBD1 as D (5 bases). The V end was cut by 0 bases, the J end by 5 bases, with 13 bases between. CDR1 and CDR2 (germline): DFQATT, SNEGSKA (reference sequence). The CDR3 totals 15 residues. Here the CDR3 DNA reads TGCAGTGCTAGAGAGACAGACCGTTATACCGGGGAGCTGTTTTTT. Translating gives CSARETDRYTGELFF.

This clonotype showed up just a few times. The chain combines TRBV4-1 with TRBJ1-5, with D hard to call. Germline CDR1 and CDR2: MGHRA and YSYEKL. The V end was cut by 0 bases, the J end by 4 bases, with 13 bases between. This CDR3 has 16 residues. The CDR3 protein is CASSQEWVADNQPQHF. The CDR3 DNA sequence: TGCGCCAGCAGCCAAGAGTGGGTGGCAGATAATCAGCCCCAGCATTTT.

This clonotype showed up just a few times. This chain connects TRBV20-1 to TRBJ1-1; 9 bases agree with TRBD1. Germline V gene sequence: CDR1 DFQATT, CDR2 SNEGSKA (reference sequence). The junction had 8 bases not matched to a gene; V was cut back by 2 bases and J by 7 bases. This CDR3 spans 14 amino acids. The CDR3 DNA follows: TGCAGTGCTAGACCCCAGACAGGGGGTAGTGAAGCTTTCTTT. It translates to CSARPQTGGSEAFF.

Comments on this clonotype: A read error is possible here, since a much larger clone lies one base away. The CDR3 region is CASSLNCVGEQYF. The CDR3 region has the DNA TGTGCCAGCAGCTTGAATTGTGTCGGCGAGCAGTACTTC. This rearrangement joins TRBV5-6 to TRBJ2-7; no reliable D call. This CDR3 comprises 13 residues. Trimming removed 1 base from V and 6 bases from J, with 11 bases in between. Germline V gives CDR1 SGHDT, CDR2 YYEEEE. The complete variable domain, with remaining parts taken from reference TRBV5-6 and TRBJ2-7, reads DAGVTQSPTHLIKTRGQQVTLRCSPKSGHDTVSWYQQALGQGPQFIFQYYEEEERQRGNFPDRFSGHQFPNYSSELNVNALLLGDSALYLCASSLNCVGEQYFGPGTRLTVT.

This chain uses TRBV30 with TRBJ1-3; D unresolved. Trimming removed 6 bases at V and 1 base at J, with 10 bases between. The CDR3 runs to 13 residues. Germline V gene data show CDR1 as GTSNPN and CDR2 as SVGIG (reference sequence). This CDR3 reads CACLPGSGNTIYF. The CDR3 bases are TGTGCCTGCCTTCCGGGTTCTGGAAACACCATATATTTT.

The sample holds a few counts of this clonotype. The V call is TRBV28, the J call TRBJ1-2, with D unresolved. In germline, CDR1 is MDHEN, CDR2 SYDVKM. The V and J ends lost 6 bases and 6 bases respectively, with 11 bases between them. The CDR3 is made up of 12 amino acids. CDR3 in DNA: TGTGCCAGCAGCAAAGGTACCCATGGCTACACCTTC. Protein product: CASSKGTHGYTF.

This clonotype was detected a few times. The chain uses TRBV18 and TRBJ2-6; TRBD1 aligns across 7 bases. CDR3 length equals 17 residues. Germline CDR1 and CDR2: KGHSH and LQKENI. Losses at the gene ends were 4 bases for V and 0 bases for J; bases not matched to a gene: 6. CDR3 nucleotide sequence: TGTGCCAGCTCACGACAGGGAAGCCTCTCTGGGGCCAACGTCCTGACTTTC. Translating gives CASSRQGSLSGANVLTF.

The DNA for the CDR3 is TGTGCCAGCAGCTTAAGTACCAGGATCACCGGGGAGCTGTTTTTT. This codes for CASSLSTRITGELFF. The V gene is TRBV7-2, the J gene TRBJ2-2, with D hard to call. The germline V gene encodes CDR1 SGHTA and CDR2 FQGNSA. Between the trimmed V and J ends, which lost 2 bases and 4 bases, there was a span of 11 bases. CDR3 length: 15 residues.

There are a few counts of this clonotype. This chain's CDR3 is CASSYAGGSGNTIYF. The DNA for the CDR3 is TGTGCCAGCAGTTACGCGGGTGGTAGTGGAAACACCATATATTTT. This chain connects TRBV6-5 to TRBJ1-3, with D uncertain. Trimming removed 2 bases at V and 3 bases at J, with 11 bases between. The germline V gene encodes CDR1 MNHEY and CDR2 SVGAGI. The CDR3 extends over 15 amino acids.

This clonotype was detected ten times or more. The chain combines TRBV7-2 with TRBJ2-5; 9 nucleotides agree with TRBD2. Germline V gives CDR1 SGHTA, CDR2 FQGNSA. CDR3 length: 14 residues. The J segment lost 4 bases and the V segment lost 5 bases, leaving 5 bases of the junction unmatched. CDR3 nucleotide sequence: TGTGCCAGCAGCCAAAATAGCGGGGGAGAGACCCAGTACTTC. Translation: CASSQNSGGETQYF.

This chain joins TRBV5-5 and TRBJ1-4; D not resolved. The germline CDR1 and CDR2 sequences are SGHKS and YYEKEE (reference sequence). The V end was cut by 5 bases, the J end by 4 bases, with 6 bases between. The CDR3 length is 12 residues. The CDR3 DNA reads TGTGCCAGCAGATCCTTTAATGAAAAACTGTTTTTT. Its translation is CASRSFNEKLFF.

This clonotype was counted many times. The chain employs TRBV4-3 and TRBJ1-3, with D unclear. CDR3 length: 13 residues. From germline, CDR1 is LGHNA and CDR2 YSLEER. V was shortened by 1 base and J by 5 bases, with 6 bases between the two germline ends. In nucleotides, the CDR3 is TGCGCCAGCAGCCAAGCCCGCAGAAACACCATATATTTT. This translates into CASSQARRNTIYF.

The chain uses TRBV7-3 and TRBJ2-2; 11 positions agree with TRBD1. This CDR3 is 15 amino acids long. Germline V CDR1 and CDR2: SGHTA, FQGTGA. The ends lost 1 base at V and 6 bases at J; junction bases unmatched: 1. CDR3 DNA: TGTGCCAGCAGCTTAAAGGGACAGGGGGCCGGGGAGCTGTTTTTT. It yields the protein CASSLKGQGAGELFF.

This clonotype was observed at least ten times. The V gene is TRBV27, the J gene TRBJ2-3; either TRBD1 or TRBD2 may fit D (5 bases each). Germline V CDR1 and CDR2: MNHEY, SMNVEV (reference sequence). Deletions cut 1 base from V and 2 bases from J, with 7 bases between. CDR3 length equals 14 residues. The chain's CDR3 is CASSLWGNTDTQYF. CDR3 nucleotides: TGTGCCAGCAGTTTATGGGGGAACACAGATACGCAGTATTTT.

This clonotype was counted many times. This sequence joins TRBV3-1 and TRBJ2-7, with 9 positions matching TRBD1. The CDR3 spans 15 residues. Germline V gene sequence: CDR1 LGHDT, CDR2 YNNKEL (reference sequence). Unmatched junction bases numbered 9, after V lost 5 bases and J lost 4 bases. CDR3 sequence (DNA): TGTGCCAGCAGCTTGACAGGGGGATCCGATTACGAGCAGTACTTC. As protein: CASSLTGGSDYEQYF.

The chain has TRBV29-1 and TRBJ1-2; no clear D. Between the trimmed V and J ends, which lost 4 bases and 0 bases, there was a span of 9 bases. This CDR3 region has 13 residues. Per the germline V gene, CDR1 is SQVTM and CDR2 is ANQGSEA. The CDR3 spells CSVALSANYGYTF. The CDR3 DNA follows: TGCAGCGTTGCGCTTAGTGCTAACTATGGCTACACCTTC.

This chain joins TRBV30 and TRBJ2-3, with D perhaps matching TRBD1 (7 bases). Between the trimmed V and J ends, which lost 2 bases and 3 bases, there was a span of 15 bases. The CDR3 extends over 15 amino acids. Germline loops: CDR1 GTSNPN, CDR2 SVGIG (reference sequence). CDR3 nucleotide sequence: TGTGCCTGGAGTCCAGGGGGGCGGGAAACAGATACGCAGTATTTT. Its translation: CAWSPGGRETDTQYF.

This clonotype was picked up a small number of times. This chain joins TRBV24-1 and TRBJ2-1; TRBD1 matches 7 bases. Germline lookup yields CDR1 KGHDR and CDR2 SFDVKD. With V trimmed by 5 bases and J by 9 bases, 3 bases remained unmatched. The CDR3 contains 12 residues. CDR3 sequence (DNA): TGTGCCACCAGTGGCCCAGGGGGTGAGCAGTTCTTC. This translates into CATSGPGGEQFF.

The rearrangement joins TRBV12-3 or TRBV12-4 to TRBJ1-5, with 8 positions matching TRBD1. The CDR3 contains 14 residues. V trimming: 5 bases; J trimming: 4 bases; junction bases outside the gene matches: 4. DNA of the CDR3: TGTGCCAGCAGTCCCGGGGACAGGAATCAGCCCCAGCATTTT. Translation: CASSPGDRNQPQHF.

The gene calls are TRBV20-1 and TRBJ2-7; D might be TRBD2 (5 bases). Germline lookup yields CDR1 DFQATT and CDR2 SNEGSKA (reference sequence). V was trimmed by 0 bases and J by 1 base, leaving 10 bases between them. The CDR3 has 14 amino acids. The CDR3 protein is CSARDRGLSYEQYF. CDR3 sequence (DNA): TGCAGTGCTAGAGACCGCGGACTGTCCTACGAGCAGTACTTC.